Included here is one T cell receptor (beta chain) sequence, with context. Its antigen is still unknown. A read error may account for a junction end that differs from germline. The PCR was carried out with 60 Vbeta primers and 13 Jbeta primers. Profiled with immunoSEQ multiplex PCR; TCRdb holds only in-frame clones, not every one. The sample includes nearly 110,000 clones, roughly 80% seen only once; the top ten take approximately 3.6%. CDR3 length: 12 residues. Germline CDR1 SEHNR, CDR2 FQNEAQ (reference sequence). This specimen comes from a study of cytomegalovirus exposure and HLA in healthy donors. Study-wide results and limits: The only immune exposure information that was available was CMV serostatus. Rare sequences made up most TCRs, while some public TCRs were found in many donors. Looking again later, the authors saw that most CMV-associated TCR beta chains seemed HLA-restricted.

The sequenced sample was PBMCs. The V gene is TRBV7-9, the J gene TRBJ2-3; no clear D gene. The TCR originated in a man aged 55 to 70 in good health and CMV-seronegative. The CDR3 DNA reads TGTTCCAGCAGCTTAACTACAGATACGCAGTATTTT. Translated: CSSSLTTDTQYF.